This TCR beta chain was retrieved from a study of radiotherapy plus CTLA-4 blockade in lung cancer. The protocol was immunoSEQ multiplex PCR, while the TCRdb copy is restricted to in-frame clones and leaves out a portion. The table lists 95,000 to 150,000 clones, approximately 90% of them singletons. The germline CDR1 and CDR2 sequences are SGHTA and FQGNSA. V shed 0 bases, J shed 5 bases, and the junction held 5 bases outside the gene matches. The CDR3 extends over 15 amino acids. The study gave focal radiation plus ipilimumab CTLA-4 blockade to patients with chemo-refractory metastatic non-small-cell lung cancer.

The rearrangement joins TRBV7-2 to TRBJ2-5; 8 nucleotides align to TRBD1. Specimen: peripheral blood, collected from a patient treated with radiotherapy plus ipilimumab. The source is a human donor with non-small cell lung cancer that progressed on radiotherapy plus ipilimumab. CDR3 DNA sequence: TGTGCCAGCAGCTTAGCGGGGGACAGGCGCGAGACCCAGTACTTC. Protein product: CASSLAGDRRETQYF.